The 11 T cell receptor beta chains presented below share a single source sample, sequenced in a study of blood T cell repertoires in COVID-19. The repertoire was sequenced with immunoSEQ multiplex PCR; TCRdb's copy has only in-frame clones and lacks some. The table includes approximately 240,000 clones, 85% detected once. Source material: peripheral blood. These TCRs come from a woman aged 55-69 years with active or convalescent COVID-19.

The V gene is TRBV28, the J gene TRBJ2-7; 10 positions agree with TRBD2. The CDR3 has 14 amino acids. Trimming cost V 4 bases and J 3 bases; bases outside gene matches: 3. The germline V gene encodes CDR1 MDHEN and CDR2 SYDVKM. The CDR3: CASSSPSGSYEQYF. CDR3 nucleotide sequence: TGTGCCAGCAGTTCCCCTAGCGGGAGCTACGAGCAGTACTTC. Full variable domain (remainder filled in from reference TRBV28 and TRBJ2-7): DVKVTQSSRYLVKRTGEKVFLECVQDMDHENMFWYRQDPGLGLRLIYFSYDVKMKEKGDIPEGYSVSREKKERFSLILESASTNQTSMYLCASSSPSGSYEQYFGPGTRLTVT.

This rearrangement joins TRBV2 to TRBJ2-3; possibly TRBD2 for D (7 bases). The V gene lost 3 bases and the J gene lost 2 bases, with 15 bases spanning the gap. Germline V gives CDR1 SNHLY, CDR2 FYNNEI. This CDR3 region has 16 residues. CDR3 bases: TGTGCCAGCAGTGACGAGGGGGGGGCGCCCACAGATACGCAGTATTTT. Translated: CASSDEGGAPTDTQYF.

This clone is a singleton in its sample. This chain links TRBV11-3 with TRBJ2-1; maybe TRBD1 (5 bases). Germline V gives CDR1 SGHNT, CDR2 YENEEA. The CDR3 runs to 16 residues. Trimming took 5 bases from V and 8 from J, leaving 22 bases between them. The CDR3 loop is CASSPGAGPRSYEQFF. CDR3 coding DNA: TGTGCCAGCAGCCCCGGAGCAGGGCCTCGTTCCTATGAGCAGTTCTTC.

CDR3 sequence reads: CASSEQGWSQPQHF. The CDR3, as DNA: TGTGCCAGCAGTGAACAGGGGTGGTCTCAGCCCCAGCATTTT. The V gene is TRBV6-1, the J gene TRBJ1-5; TRBD1 might be the D (6 bases). The CDR3 contains 14 residues. Germline values: CDR1 MNHNS, CDR2 SASEGT. Trimming stripped 2 bases from V and 6 bases from J, with 11 bases between.

This chain joins TRBV28 and TRBJ2-5, with 10 bases aligning to TRBD2. Germline CDR1 MDHEN, CDR2 SYDVKM. The V segment lost 6 bases and the J segment 3 bases; nucleotides outside the gene matches: 1. The CDR3 has 13 residues. CDR3 DNA: TGTGCCAGCAGCACTAGCGGGGAAGAGACCCAGTACTTC. This sequence encodes CASSTSGEETQYF.

The rearrangement joins TRBV5-1 to TRBJ2-7, with TRBD1 matching over 9 bases. CDR3 length: 15 amino acids. Unmatched junction bases numbered 10, after V lost 6 bases and J lost 3 bases. Germline V lookup: CDR1 SGHRS, CDR2 YFSETQ. The CDR3 loop is CASKTGTGNFYEQYV. CDR3 in DNA: TGCGCCAGCAAAACCGGGACAGGGAATTTCTACGAGCAGTACGTC.

This clone appeared once. This chain connects TRBV6-2 or TRBV6-3 to TRBJ2-7, with TRBD2 as a possible D gene (5 bases). The germline gives CDR1 MNHEY, CDR2 SVGEGT. V was clipped by 0 bases and J by 3 bases, with 15 bases between them. The CDR3 is 16 residues long. CDR3 bases: TGTGCCAGCAGTTACTCGGGAGCTAGCAAGGTCTACGAGCAGTACTTC. It encodes CASSYSGASKVYEQYF.

The chain carries TRBV5-1 and TRBJ2-3; a possible D gene is TRBD2 (7 bases). This CDR3 is 13 amino acids long. The ends were cut back, 3 bases at V and 4 bases at J, with 9 bases in the middle. Germline CDR1 reads SGHRS; CDR2 reads YFSETQ. CDR3 region: CASSWGGPDTQYF. CDR3 DNA sequence: TGCGCCAGCAGCTGGGGGGGGCCAGATACGCAGTATTTT. Full variable domain (remainder filled in from reference TRBV5-1 and TRBJ2-3): KAGVTQTPRYLIKTRGQQVTLSCSPISGHRSVSWYQQTPGQGLQFLFEYFSETQRNKGNFPGRFSGRQFSNSRSEMNVSTLELGDSALYLCASSWGGPDTQYFGPGTRLTVL.

This chain uses TRBV5-4 with TRBJ2-5, with 9 bases matching TRBD2. The CDR3 spans 14 residues. From germline, CDR1 is SGHNT and CDR2 YYREEE (reference sequence). V was pared by 4 bases and J by 3 bases, with 4 bases of the junction left unmatched. The CDR3 here is CASSPRTSEETQYF. DNA for the CDR3: TGTGCCAGCAGCCCCCGGACTAGCGAAGAGACCCAGTACTTC.

The rearrangement links TRBV5-6 to TRBJ1-2; D gene uncertain. This CDR3 spans 13 amino acids. The germline V gene encodes CDR1 SGHDT and CDR2 YYEEEE. V shed 3 bases and J shed 3 bases, with 9 bases lying between them. The chain's CDR3 is CASSSAVDYGYTF. CDR3 in DNA: TGTGCCAGCAGCTCGGCGGTCGACTATGGCTACACCTTC. Supplemented by reference TRBV5-6 and TRBJ1-2, the full variable domain reads DAGVTQSPTHLIKTRGQQVTLRCSPKSGHDTVSWYQQALGQGPQFIFQYYEEEERQRGNFPDRFSGHQFPNYSSELNVNALLLGDSALYLCASSSAVDYGYTFGSGTRLTVV.

This rearrangement joins TRBV7-9 to TRBJ2-1; 8 bases agree with TRBD2. The CDR3 covers 15 residues. With 5 bases clipped from V and 5 bases from J, the junction kept 8 bases outside the gene matches. Per germline, CDR1 SEHNR and CDR2 FQNEAQ (reference sequence). The CDR3 loop reads CASSIRAGAHNEQFF. DNA of the CDR3: TGTGCCAGCAGCATACGAGCGGGGGCCCACAATGAGCAGTTCTTC.